Reported below is one T cell receptor (beta chain). Its antigen is not identified. Other nucleotide sequences in the sample specify the same CDR3. This record comes from a study of CD8+ T cells in alopecia areata. Whole-study results and caveats: Researchers report lesional scalp, most notably alopecia totalis/universalis, outstripped normal scalp in clonality. Resident alphabeta T-cell populations of normal skin are likewise subject to sequencing in scalp samples.

The sequencing template was cDNA reverse transcribed from extracted RNA. Profiled with immunoSEQ multiplex PCR; TCRdb holds only in-frame clones, not every one. The sample comprises 150,000 or so clones, roughly 50% of which are singletons, and around 7% rests with the top ten. The germline V and J ends were trimmed by 1 base and 3 bases, with 4 bases remaining between them. CDR1 is KGHSH and CDR2 is LQKENI in the germline V gene. There are 12 residues in the CDR3. This chain connects TRBV18 to TRBJ2-7, with D hard to call. This sequence originates from a human donor with alopecia areata. The sequencing input was CD4+ T cells sorted from blood. CDR3 amino acids: CASSPLGYEQYF. The CDR3 DNA is TGTGCCAGCTCACCACTGGGCTACGAGCAGTACTTC.